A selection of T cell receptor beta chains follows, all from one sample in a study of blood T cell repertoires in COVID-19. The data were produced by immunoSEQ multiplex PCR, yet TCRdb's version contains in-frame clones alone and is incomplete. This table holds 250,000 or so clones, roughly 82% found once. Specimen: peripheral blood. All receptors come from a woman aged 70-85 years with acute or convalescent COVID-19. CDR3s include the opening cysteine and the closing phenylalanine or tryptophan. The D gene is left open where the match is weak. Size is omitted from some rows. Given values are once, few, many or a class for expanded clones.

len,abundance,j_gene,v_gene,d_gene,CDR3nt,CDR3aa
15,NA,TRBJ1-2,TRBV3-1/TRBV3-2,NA,TGTGCCAGCAGCTCCCTACGGACACGCAACTATGGCTACACCTTC,CASSSLRTRNYGYTF
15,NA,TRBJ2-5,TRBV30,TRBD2,TGTGCCTGGAGTGTACCCTCTACTAGCGGAGAGACCCAGTACTTC,CAWSVPSTSGETQYF
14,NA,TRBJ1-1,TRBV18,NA,TGTGCCAGCTCACCGGGTGGCGGGATGACTGAAGCTTTCTTT,CASSPGGGMTEAFF
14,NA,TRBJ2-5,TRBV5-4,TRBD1,TGTGCCAGCAGCTTGGATCCAGGGGGAGAGACCCAGTACTTC,CASSLDPGGETQYF
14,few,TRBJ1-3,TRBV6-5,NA,TGTGCCAGCAGTTACATCGGTTCTGGAAACACCATATATTTT,CASSYIGSGNTIYF
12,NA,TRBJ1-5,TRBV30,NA,TGTGCCTGGAGCCCCGTCGGTCAGCCCCAGCATTTT,CAWSPVGQPQHF
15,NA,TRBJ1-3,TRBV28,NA,TGTGCCAGCAGAACCCCACAGCACTCTGGAAACACCATATATTTT,CASRTPQHSGNTIYF
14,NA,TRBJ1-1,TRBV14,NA,TGTGCCAGCAGCCTGGGACTCCCGAACACTGAAGCTTTCTTT,CASSLGLPNTEAFF
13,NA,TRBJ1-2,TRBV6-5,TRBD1,TGTGCCAGCACCCAAGGGACAGCCTATGGCTACACCTTC,CASTQGTAYGYTF
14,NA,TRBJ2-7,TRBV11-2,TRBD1,TGTGCCAGCAGCTCGACGACAGGGGGCTACGAGCAGTACTTC,CASSSTTGGYEQYF
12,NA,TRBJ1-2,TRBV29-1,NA,TGCAGCGTCGTGGGGGCGTATTATGGCTACACCTTC,CSVVGAYYGYTF
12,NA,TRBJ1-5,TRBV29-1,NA,TGCAGCGTTGGGGCGGGGAATCAGCCCCAGCATTTT,CSVGAGNQPQHF
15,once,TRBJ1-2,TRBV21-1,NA,TGTGCCAGCAGCAAAGGGCAGGGGCCTCCCTCGGGCTACACCTTC,CASSKGQGPPSGYTF
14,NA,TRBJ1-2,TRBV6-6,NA,TGTGCCAGCAGTTACGGGGGGATTAACTATGGCTACACCTTC,CASSYGGINYGYTF
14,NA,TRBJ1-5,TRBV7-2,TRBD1,TGTGCCAGCAGCCGCCGGACAGGTCAGTGGCCCCAGCATTTT,CASSRRTGQWPQHF